This TCR beta chain was recovered during a study of blood T cell repertoires in COVID-19. At the level of the study: Sites in the United States, Italy and Spain provided acute and convalescent COVID-19 samples.

V was pared by 2 bases and J by 4 bases, with 15 bases between. Germline V CDR1 and CDR2: MNHNS, SASEGT. This CDR3 comprises 16 residues. In the study's own analysis: Estimated nucleated cell counts came from reference gene primer amplification. Measured with immunoSEQ multiplex PCR; TCRdb has only the in-frame clones, and not every one. The V and J calls and clone size are taken from that table; D and trimming were inferred from the DNA. The data show about 200,000 clones, 90% seen once. Sequenced material: peripheral blood. This receptor was taken from a man in his fifties or sixties with acute or convalescent COVID-19. The chain joins TRBV6-1 to TRBJ1-5; D perhaps matches TRBD1 (6 bases). For the CDR3, the DNA is TGTGCCAGCAGTGAATTGGTAGGGACACTGAATCAGCCCCAGCATTTT. It encodes CASSELVGTLNQPQHF.